These 6 T cell receptor beta chains were all obtained from the same sample, sequenced in a study of T cells after yellow fever vaccination. TCRdb analysed the 5' RACE reads with MiXCR anew, one entry per CDR3 protein. The table records around 140,000 distinct CDR3 sequences, around 6.3% of them present only once. Sequences were derived from CD4+ T cells sorted from PBMCs, sampled 10 days after the yellow fever booster vaccination. These receptors were taken from a man younger than 40 who received the YFV17D yellow fever vaccine.

This clonotype was picked up many times. V usage is TRBV10-3 and J usage is TRBJ1-3, with unresolved D. This CDR3 comprises 16 residues. The V end was cut by 5 bases, the J end by 0 bases, with 14 bases between. Germline V CDR1 and CDR2: ENHRY, SYGVKD. CDR3 sequence: CAISPRREISGNTIYF. The CDR3 bases are TGTGCCATCAGTCCTAGACGGGAGATCTCTGGAAACACCATATATTTT.

Many counts were recorded for this clonotype. The gene calls are TRBV6-6 and TRBJ2-7; D is unresolved. Trimming stripped 5 bases from V and 9 bases from J, with 11 bases between. Germline V gene sequence: CDR1 MNHNY, CDR2 SVGAGI (reference sequence). The length of the CDR3 is 11 residues. The CDR3 DNA reads TGTGCCAGCAGTCAAAACACCGGGCAGTACTTC. Amino acids: CASSQNTGQYF.

In its sample, this clonotype was seen many times. The genes are TRBV3-1 and TRBJ1-3; D not resolved. Between the trimmed V and J ends, which lost 1 base and 0 bases, there was a span of 10 bases. This CDR3 has 16 amino acids. Germline CDR1 and CDR2: LGHDT and YNNKEL (reference sequence). Here the CDR3 DNA reads TGTGCCAGCAGCCAAGGATCCGGAAGCTCTGGAAACACCATATATTTT. Its translation: CASSQGSGSSGNTIYF.

This clonotype showed up many times. The V gene is TRBV18, the J gene TRBJ2-5; D unresolved. This CDR3 comprises 13 residues. Per the germline V gene, CDR1 is KGHSH and CDR2 is LQKENI. The germline V and J ends were trimmed by 3 bases and 2 bases, with 7 bases remaining between them. The CDR3 loop reads CASSPRLQETQYF. DNA for the CDR3: TGTGCCAGCTCACCTCGCTTACAAGAGACCCAGTACTTC.

This clonotype has ten or more counts. This chain joins TRBV6-5 and TRBJ2-6, with TRBD2 as a possible D gene (5 bases). V was shortened by 2 bases and J by 4 bases, with 9 bases between the two germline ends. The CDR3 covers 15 residues. Germline CDR1 and CDR2: MNHEY and SVGAGI. This CDR3 reads CASSYARAGANVLTF. In DNA, the CDR3 is TGTGCCAGCAGTTACGCGAGGGCCGGGGCCAACGTCCTGACTTTC.

This clonotype was counted between two and nine times. The rearrangement uses TRBV29-1 and TRBJ2-3; 7 bases are shared with TRBD2. V trimming: 4 bases; J trimming: 8 bases; junction bases outside the gene matches: 3. This CDR3 contains 11 residues. Germline-derived CDR1 and CDR2 are SQVTM and ANQGSEA. The CDR3 nucleotides read TGCAGCGTTGGGGGGGGGGGTACGCAGTATTTT. Translating it yields CSVGGGGTQYF.